Following are 16 T cell receptor beta chains from one sample sequenced in a study of human T cells and chemical hapten exposure. TCRdb reprocessed the RACE reads via MiXCR and lists one record per CDR3 protein. This sample yields more than 70,000 distinct CDR3 sequences, of which approximately 10% are seen a single time; 3% to 4% belongs to the top ten. Time point specified: patch test 1, 2 weeks after DPC sensitization. As to treatment: therapeutic diphenylcyclopropenone sensitization with weekly scalp DPC. Sequences were derived from whole blood, sampled in connection with sensitization to the hapten diphenylcyclopropenone (DPC). All receptors derive from a woman aged 60-70 years with alopecia areata. Some clones in this sample may be carry-over from other donors' samples.

This clonotype has more than one count but fewer than ten. The rearrangement uses TRBV7-2 and TRBJ2-2; D perhaps matches TRBD1 (6 bases). Trimming took off 0 bases at V and 1 base at J, with 9 bases between the two ends. Germline loops: CDR1 SGHTA, CDR2 FQGNSA. The CDR3 totals 16 residues. The CDR3 loop is CASSLAARGNTGELFF. The CDR3, as DNA: TGTGCCAGCAGCTTAGCGGCCAGGGGGAACACCGGGGAGCTGTTTTTT.

This clonotype was recorded many times. This CDR3 is CASSLEPTVSYEQYF. For the CDR3, the DNA is TGCGCCAGCAGCTTGGAACCGACGGTCTCCTACGAGCAGTACTTC. The chain uses TRBV5-1 and TRBJ2-7; D is undetermined. CDR3 size: 15 residues. Germline V gives CDR1 SGHRS, CDR2 YFSETQ. Trimming removed 0 bases at V and 0 bases at J, with 10 bases between.

The chain employs TRBV7-3 and TRBJ2-1, with 7 bases fitting TRBD2. The germline V gene encodes CDR1 SGHTA and CDR2 FQGTGA. The CDR3 is made up of 15 amino acids. J lost 4 bases, V lost 5 bases, and 8 bases had no gene match. In nucleotides, the CDR3 is TGTGCCAGCAGCCCCGGGGGGTATACATACAATGAGCAGTTCTTC. Protein product: CASSPGGYTYNEQFF. Full variable domain (rest looked up from reference TRBV7-3 and TRBJ2-1): GAGVSQTPSNKVTEKGKYVELRCDPISGHTALYWYRQSLGQGPEFLIYFQGTGAADDSGLPNDRFFAVRPEGSVSTLKIQRTERGDSAVYLCASSPGGYTYNEQFFGPGTRLTVL.

This clonotype occurred a few times. The chain links TRBV27 to TRBJ1-1, with TRBD1 matching 8 bases. The V gene end was trimmed by 7 bases and the J gene end by 5 bases; junction bases not matched to a gene: 6. The CDR3 loop spans 13 amino acids. Germline CDR1 and CDR2: MNHEY and SMNVEV (reference sequence). The chain's CDR3 is CASIPTGETEAFF. As DNA, the CDR3 is TGTGCCAGCATCCCGACAGGGGAAACTGAAGCTTTCTTT.

This clonotype has a count of ten or more. The gene calls are TRBV12-5 and TRBJ2-5; perhaps TRBD2 as D (6 bases). The CDR3 is 16 residues long. CDR1 LGHNT and CDR2 FRNRAP come from the germline V gene. V was pared by 1 base and J by 6 bases, with 18 bases between. CDR3 in DNA: TGTGCTAGTGGTTTGGGAGCGGGTCACGGGCCGAAGACCCAGTACTTC. This sequence encodes CASGLGAGHGPKTQYF.

The table lists this clonotype with a few counts. The rearrangement links TRBV6-4 to TRBJ2-1, with TRBD1 identical over 7 bases. V lost 4 bases and J lost 9; bases outside the gene matches: 9. The CDR3 loop spans 14 amino acids. CDR1 MRHNA and CDR2 SNTAGT come from the germline V gene. CDR3 DNA sequence: TGTGCCAGCAGTGCCTACCACAGGGGTGGTGAGCAGTTCTTC. Translated: CASSAYHRGGEQFF.

This clonotype was recorded at least ten times. The chain employs TRBV7-3 and TRBJ1-2; 7 bases match TRBD1. Trimming removed 2 bases from V and 6 bases from J; junction bases left unmatched: 6. The CDR3 is 14 residues long. Looked up from germline, CDR1 is SGHTA and CDR2 is FQGTGA. CDR3: CASSLQGQGDGYTF. The CDR3 bases are TGTGCCAGCAGCTTACAGGGTCAGGGGGATGGCTACACCTTC.

The rearrangement links TRBV14 to TRBJ1-4; maybe TRBD1 (5 bases). V lost 7 bases and J 8 bases, leaving 20 bases between the germline ends. CDR1 and CDR2 from the germline V gene are SGHDN and FVKESK. The CDR3 has 15 residues. In nucleotides, the CDR3 is TGTGCCAGCAACCACGCGGGGGGAGTGACGGAAAAACTGTTTTTT. It is translated as CASNHAGGVTEKLFF.

The count of this clonotype is one. A read error is likely, as this CDR3 ends without the conserved phenylalanine or tryptophan. The V and J genes are TRBV11-2 and TRBJ2-1, with TRBD2 matching over 9 bases. The CDR3 runs to 17 residues. J gave up 8 bases and V 1 base, and 12 bases lay outside the gene matches. Germline lookup yields CDR1 SGHAT and CDR2 FQNNGV. The CDR3 nucleotides are TGTGCCAGCAGCTTAGGGCTCCGGGGACTAGCTATCGATGAGCAGTTCTTA. This encodes CASSLGLRGLAIDEQFL.

This clonotype was observed a few times. The V call is TRBV7-8, the J call TRBJ1-1, with D possibly being TRBD1 (6 bases). Per germline, CDR1 SGHVS and CDR2 FQNEAQ. The CDR3 length is 15 residues. V lost 0 bases to trimming and J lost 1 base, with 9 bases between them. CDR3 nucleotides: TGTGCCAGCAGCTTAGCGCTGGGGGCGAACACTGAAGCTTTCTTT. It is translated as CASSLALGANTEAFF.

This clonotype was observed many times. This chain connects TRBV6-6 to TRBJ2-7, with D hard to call. The CDR3 contains 10 residues. The V end was cut by 5 bases, the J end by 3 bases, with 2 bases between. The germline V gene has CDR1 MNHNY and CDR2 SVGAGI (reference sequence). CDR3 protein: CASSNYEQYF. CDR3 in DNA: TGTGCCAGCAGTAACTACGAGCAGTACTTC.

The genes are TRBV29-1 and TRBJ2-1, with D unresolved. From germline, CDR1 is SQVTM and CDR2 ANQGSEA. The CDR3 covers 11 residues. The V and J ends lost 4 bases and 6 bases respectively, with 7 bases between them. The CDR3, as DNA: TGCAGCGTTGGACATGCCAATGAGCAGTTCTTC. Protein: CSVGHANEQFF.

This clonotype was recorded many times. The rearrangement links TRBV2 to TRBJ2-3; D is possibly TRBD1 (6 bases). The CDR3 has 14 residues. Germline V gene lookup returns CDR1 SNHLY and CDR2 FYNNEI. Trimming removed 5 bases at V and 0 bases at J, with 9 bases between. CDR3 sequence (DNA): TGTGCCAGCAGTCGGGACACTAGCACAGATACGCAGTATTTT. Protein product: CASSRDTSTDTQYF.

The chain joins TRBV9 to TRBJ2-2; D is unresolved. The V end was cut by 4 bases, the J end by 7 bases, with 14 bases between. CDR1 is SGDLS and CDR2 is YYNGEE in the germline V gene. The CDR3 consists of 14 residues. In DNA form, the CDR3 reads TGTGCCAGCAGCCCCCGGGTAGACATCGGGGAGCTGTTTTTT. Translated, it gives CASSPRVDIGELFF.

There are a few counts of this clonotype. The chain employs TRBV11-3 and TRBJ1-5, with a tentative D call TRBD1 (5 bases). Germline CDR1 reads SGHNT; CDR2 reads YENEEA. The CDR3 is made up of 16 amino acids. Trimming removed 1 base at V and 6 bases at J, with 16 bases between. This CDR3 is CASSLGGLGLCQPQHF. In nucleotides, the CDR3 is TGTGCCAGCAGCTTAGGGGGGTTGGGACTTTGTCAGCCCCAGCATTTT.

This clonotype was seen only a few times. The chain joins TRBV7-9 to TRBJ1-5, with D possibly being TRBD1 (6 bases). The V gene lost 3 bases and the J gene lost 4 bases, with 10 bases spanning the gap. This CDR3 is built from 14 residues. CDR1 is SEHNR and CDR2 is FQNEAQ in the germline V gene (reference sequence). CDR3 sequence reads: CASSFQGGNQPQHF. DNA for the CDR3: TGTGCCAGCAGCTTCCAAGGGGGGAATCAGCCCCAGCATTTT. Based on the CDR3 plus reference TRBV7-9 and TRBJ1-5, the full variable domain is DTGVSQNPRHKITKRGQNVTFRCDPISEHNRLYWYRQTLGQGPEFLTYFQNEAQLEKSRLLSDRFSAERPKGSFSTLEIQRTEQGDSAMYLCASSFQGGNQPQHFGDGTRLSIL.